One sample yielded the 11 T cell receptor beta chains listed below, sequenced in a study of T-cell reconstitution after alpha-beta-depleted transplantation in children. The authors prepared the TCRbeta library with unique molecular identifiers. TCRdb used MiXCR to reprocess the PCR reads, holding one entry per CDR3 protein. In the table there are hundreds of thousands of distinct CDR3 sequences, roughly a tenth of which are singletons. The sequencing used PBMCs from the stem cell graft donor, collected from the stem cell graft. The source is a human donor who donated a stem cell graft to a child with acute myeloid leukemia.

This clonotype was seen many times. The chain is built from TRBV29-1 and TRBJ2-3; 14 bases fit TRBD2. Germline V CDR1 and CDR2: SQVTM, ANQGSEA. The V and J ends lost 6 bases and 1 base, in that order; junction bases with no gene match: 6. CDR3 length: 16 residues. The CDR3 is CSVRLAGGPGTDTQYF. The CDR3 region has the DNA TGCAGCGTCCGACTAGCGGGAGGGCCCGGCACAGATACGCAGTATTTT.

This chain uses TRBV12-3 or TRBV12-4 with TRBJ2-7; 13 positions match TRBD2. V shed 5 bases, J shed 7 bases, and the junction held 8 bases outside the gene matches. This CDR3 spans 15 amino acids. The CDR3 DNA reads TGTGCCAGCAGTCCCCCGACTAGCGGGAGGAAAGAGCAGTACTTC. Encoded protein: CASSPPTSGRKEQYF.

The sample holds a few counts of this clonotype. CDR3 coding DNA: TGTGCCAGCAGCCAGACTAGCGGGAGCGGAGATACGCAGTATTTT. Its translation: CASSQTSGSGDTQYF. The V and J genes are TRBV7-3 and TRBJ2-3; 12 bases fit TRBD2. Germline assignment: CDR1 SGHTA and CDR2 FQGTGA. The J segment lost 5 bases and the V segment lost 5 bases, leaving 5 bases of the junction unmatched. CDR3 length: 15 amino acids.

The rearrangement uses TRBV7-9 and TRBJ2-3; 14 nucleotides agree with TRBD2. This CDR3 region has 16 residues. The germline V gene encodes CDR1 SEHNR and CDR2 FQNEAQ (reference sequence). Trimming removed 5 bases from V and 4 bases from J; junction bases left unmatched: 5. The CDR3 DNA reads as TGTGCCAGCAGCCCGGGACTAGCGGGAGCCCCAGATACGCAGTATTTT. It translates to CASSPGLAGAPDTQYF.

This rearrangement joins TRBV29-1 to TRBJ2-4; tentative D call: TRBD2 (6 bases). The CDR3 contains 16 residues. Germline CDR1 reads SQVTM; CDR2 reads ANQGSEA. V lost 6 bases, J lost 1 base, and 19 bases lay in between. The CDR3 region is CSVGGRGSQAKNIQYF. The DNA of the CDR3 is TGCAGCGTCGGGGGTCGGGGGAGTCAGGCCAAAAACATTCAGTACTTC.

The rearrangement links TRBV7-2 to TRBJ2-1, with 9 positions matching TRBD2. The junction had 5 bases not matched to a gene; V was cut back by 5 bases and J by 9 bases. The CDR3 covers 13 residues. Germline values: CDR1 SGHTA, CDR2 FQGNSA. CDR3 nucleotide sequence: TGTGCCAGCAGCCAGGGACTAGCTAGTGAGCAGTTCTTC. Translating gives CASSQGLASEQFF.

The chain carries TRBV5-1 and TRBJ2-2; D perhaps matches TRBD1 (6 bases). The CDR3 contains 14 residues. From germline, CDR1 is SGHRS and CDR2 YFSETQ. V shed 2 bases and J shed 9 bases, with 14 bases lying between them. CDR3 residues: CASSFTPGERELFF. For the CDR3, the DNA is TGCGCCAGCAGCTTTACGCCAGGGGAAAGGGAGCTGTTTTTT.

This chain uses TRBV20-1 with TRBJ2-3, with TRBD1 matching over 8 bases. Germline V lookup: CDR1 DFQATT, CDR2 SNEGSKA (reference sequence). The length of the CDR3 is 14 residues. Germline trimming cut 3 bases from V and 5 bases from J; bases unmatched to any gene: 7. The CDR3 coding sequence is TGCAGTGCTAGTGGGCAGGGGGCGAGAGATACGCAGTATTTT. This codes for CSASGQGARDTQYF.

This clonotype was observed a few times. V usage is TRBV4-2 and J usage is TRBJ1-1; the match to TRBD1 covers 8 bases. CDR3 size: 16 residues. V shed 3 bases and J 5 bases; nucleotides not matched to a gene: 11. Per germline, CDR1 LGHNA and CDR2 YNFKEQ. For the CDR3, the DNA is TGTGCCAGCAGCCAGGGTCGACAGGGGTTTGGTACTGAAGCTTTCTTT. It translates to CASSQGRQGFGTEAFF.

This clonotype was observed at least ten times. The V call is TRBV6-1, the J call TRBJ2-2; D unclear. From germline, CDR1 is MNHNS and CDR2 SASEGT. The CDR3 is made up of 13 amino acids. The V gene lost 6 bases and the J gene lost 0 bases, with 5 bases spanning the gap. The CDR3 reads CASRSPNTGELFF. In nucleotides, the CDR3 is TGTGCCAGCAGATCCCCGAACACCGGGGAGCTGTTTTTT.

This clonotype was counted at least ten times. The J gene is TRBJ2-7, the V gene TRBV27, with D perhaps TRBD1 or TRBD2 (6 bases each). This CDR3 has 14 amino acids. V was cut by 3 bases and J by 7 bases, with 16 bases left in between. Per the germline V gene, CDR1 is MNHEY and CDR2 is SMNVEV (reference sequence). CDR3 nucleotide sequence: TGTGCCAGCAGTTTCGGGGGCCAAATTCAGGAGCAGTACTTC. As protein: CASSFGGQIQEQYF.